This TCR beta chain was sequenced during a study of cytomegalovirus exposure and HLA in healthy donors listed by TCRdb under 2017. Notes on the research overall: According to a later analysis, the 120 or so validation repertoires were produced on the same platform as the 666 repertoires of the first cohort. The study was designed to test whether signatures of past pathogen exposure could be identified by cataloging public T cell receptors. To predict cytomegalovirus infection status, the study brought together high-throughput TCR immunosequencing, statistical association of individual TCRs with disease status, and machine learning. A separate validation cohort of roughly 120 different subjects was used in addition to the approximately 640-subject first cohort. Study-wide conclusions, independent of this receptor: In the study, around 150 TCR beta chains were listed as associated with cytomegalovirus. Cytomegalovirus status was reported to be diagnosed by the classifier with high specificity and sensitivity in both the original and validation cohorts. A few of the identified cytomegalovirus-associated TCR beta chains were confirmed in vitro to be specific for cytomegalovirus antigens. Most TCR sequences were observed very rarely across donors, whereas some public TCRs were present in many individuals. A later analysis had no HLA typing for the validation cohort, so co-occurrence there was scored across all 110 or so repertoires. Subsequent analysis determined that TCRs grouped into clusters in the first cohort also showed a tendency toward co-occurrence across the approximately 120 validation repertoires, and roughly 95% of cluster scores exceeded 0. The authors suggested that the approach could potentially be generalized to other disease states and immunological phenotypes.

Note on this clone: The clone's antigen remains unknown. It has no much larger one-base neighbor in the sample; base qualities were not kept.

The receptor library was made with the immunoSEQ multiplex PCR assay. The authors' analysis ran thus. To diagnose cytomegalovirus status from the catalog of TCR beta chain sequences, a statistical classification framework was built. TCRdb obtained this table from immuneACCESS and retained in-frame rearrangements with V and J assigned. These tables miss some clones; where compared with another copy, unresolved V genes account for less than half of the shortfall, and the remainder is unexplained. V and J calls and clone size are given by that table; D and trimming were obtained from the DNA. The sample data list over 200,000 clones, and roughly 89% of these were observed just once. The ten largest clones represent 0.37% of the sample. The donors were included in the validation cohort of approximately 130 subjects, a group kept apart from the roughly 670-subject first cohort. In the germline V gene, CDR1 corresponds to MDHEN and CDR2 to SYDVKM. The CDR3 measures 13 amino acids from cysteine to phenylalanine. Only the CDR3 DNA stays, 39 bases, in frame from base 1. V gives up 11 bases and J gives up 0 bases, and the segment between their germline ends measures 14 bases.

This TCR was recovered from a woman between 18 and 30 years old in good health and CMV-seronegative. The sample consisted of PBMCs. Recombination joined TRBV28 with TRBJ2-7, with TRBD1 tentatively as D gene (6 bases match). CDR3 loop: CAHVGGSSYEQYF. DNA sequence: TGTGCCCACGTAGGGGGAAGCTCCTACGAGCAGTACTTC.